This is a list of T cell receptor beta chains from one sample in a study of synovial regulatory T cells in juvenile arthritis. TCRdb's table, derived via immunoSEQ multiplex PCR, lists solely in-frame clones and lacks some. The listing contains approximately 1,500 clones. What was sequenced was Treg cells from the synovium. These receptors came from a donor aged 2-29 years with juvenile idiopathic arthritis. The CDR3 runs from the conserved cysteine through the conserved F or W. Only part of the rows carry a size: once, few, many, or a class if the clone is expanded.

TRBJ2-7 | . | TRBV7-2 | CASSLNIHYEQYF
TRBJ1-2 | medium-sized | TRBV5-1 | CASSPAVAARGYTF
TRBJ1-6 | medium-sized | TRBV19 | CASANFGYNSPLHF
TRBJ2-2 | . | TRBV7-9 | CASSPTGGRGKHRGAVF
TRBJ2-7 | medium-sized | TRBV7-3 | CASSSTGTGNYEQYF
TRBJ2-1 | medium-sized | TRBV10-1 | CASRGFTGHSYNEQFF
TRBJ1-2 | . | TRBV27 | CASSKGAGYTF
TRBJ1-6 | medium-sized | TRBV6-5 | CASTDQGRSPLHF
TRBJ2-3 | . | TRBV7-2 | CASSQTFTDTQYF
TRBJ2-7 | . | TRBV6-5 | CVSSYGQGITHEQYF
TRBJ1-4 | medium-sized | TRBV5-1 | CASSPDSSPEKLFF
TRBJ2-2 | . | TRBV5-4 | CASSEQGPSTGELFF
TRBJ1-2 | . | TRBV5-1 | CASSFDRNYGYTF
TRBJ2-1 | medium-sized | TRBV19 | CASRSNIFGTSGTNEQFF
TRBJ1-6 | medium-sized | TRBV4-3 | CASSQAGNPYNSPLHF
TRBJ1-1 | . | TRBV2 | CASSERPVMNTEAFF
TRBJ1-2 | medium-sized | TRBV6-5 | CASSYPIGQGGFGYTF
TRBJ2-7 | medium-sized | TRBV2 | CASFAAGDSYEQYF
TRBJ1-1 | . | TRBV7-9 | CASSFHRPDTEAFF
TRBJ1-1 | . | TRBV9 | CASSPRWGEPEAFF
TRBJ1-3 | medium-sized | TRBV7-6 | CASSHPGQFLVISGNTIYF
TRBJ1-5 | . | TRBV19 | CASSSSRTYSNQPQHF
TRBJ1-2 | medium-sized | TRBV4-3 | CASSQGVGGYGYTF
TRBJ1-1 | . | TRBV30 | CAWSGIGRRAEAFF
TRBJ1-1 | medium-sized | TRBV6-1 | CASSEEDGLEAFF
TRBJ2-1 | medium-sized | TRBV9 | CASSSTGYNEQFF
TRBJ1-2 | large | TRBV5-8 | CASNFYGYTF
TRBJ2-3 | medium-sized | TRBV19 | CASSSPVGGATQYF
TRBJ2-1 | medium-sized | TRBV7-9 | CASSLVGNEQFF
TRBJ2-5 | . | TRBV5-1 | CASSSLLAGRTETQYF
TRBJ1-4 | medium-sized | TRBV7-8 | CASSSQLNEKLFF
TRBJ2-5 | . | TRBV19 | CASNGGGAGRTKTQYF
TRBJ2-7 | medium-sized | TRBV7-2 | CASSLAVGHEQYF
TRBJ2-2 | . | TRBV2 | CASIGQAAGELFF
TRBJ2-7 | medium-sized | TRBV6-1 | CAIKPTTWEQYF